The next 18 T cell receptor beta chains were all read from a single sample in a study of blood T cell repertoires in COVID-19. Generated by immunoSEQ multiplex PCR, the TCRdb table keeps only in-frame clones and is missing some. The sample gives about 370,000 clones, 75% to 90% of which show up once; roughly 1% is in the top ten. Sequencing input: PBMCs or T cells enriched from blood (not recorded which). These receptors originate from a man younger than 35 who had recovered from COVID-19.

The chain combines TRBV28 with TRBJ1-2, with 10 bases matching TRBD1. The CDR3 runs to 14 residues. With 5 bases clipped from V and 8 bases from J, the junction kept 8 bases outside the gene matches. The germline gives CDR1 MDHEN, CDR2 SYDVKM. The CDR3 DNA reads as TGTGCCAGCAGTCTACGACAGGGGGCGCAGGGCTACACCTTC. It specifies CASSLRQGAQGYTF.

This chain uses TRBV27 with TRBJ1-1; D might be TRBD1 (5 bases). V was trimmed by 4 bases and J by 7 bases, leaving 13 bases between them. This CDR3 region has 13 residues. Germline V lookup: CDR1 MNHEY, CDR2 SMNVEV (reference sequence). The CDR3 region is CASSWKGQGEAFF. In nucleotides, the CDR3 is TGTGCCAGCAGTTGGAAGGGGCAGGGTGAAGCTTTCTTT.

The CDR3 spells CASSYSRNQETQYF. The CDR3, as DNA: TGTGCCAGCAGTTACTCGAGAAACCAAGAGACCCAGTACTTC. The J gene is TRBJ2-5, the V gene TRBV6-5; D remains unclear. Germline V gene lookup returns CDR1 MNHEY and CDR2 SVGAGI. V was pared by 0 bases and J by 0 bases, with 5 bases between. CDR3 length equals 14 residues.

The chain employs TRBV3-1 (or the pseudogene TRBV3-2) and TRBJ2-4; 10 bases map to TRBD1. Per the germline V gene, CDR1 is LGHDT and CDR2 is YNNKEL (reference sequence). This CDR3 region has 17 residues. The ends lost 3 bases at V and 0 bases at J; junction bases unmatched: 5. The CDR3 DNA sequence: TGTGCCAGCAGCCATCTAGACAGGGGGCGAGCCAAAAACATTCAGTACTTC. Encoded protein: CASSHLDRGRAKNIQYF.

Here the CDR3 reads CASSQTGAAEKLFF. CDR3 bases: TGCGCCAGCAGTCAAACAGGGGCGGCTGAAAAACTGTTTTTT. This sequence joins TRBV23-1 and TRBJ1-4, with TRBD1 matching over 7 bases. TRBV23-1 is an open reading frame whose function is uncertain. The V and J ends lost 2 bases and 7 bases, in that order; junction bases with no gene match: 4. The CDR3 spans 14 residues.

The DNA for the CDR3 is TGTGCCAGCAGCCAAGATCGGCGGTCGACAGCATACAATGAGCAGTTCTTC. It codes for CASSQDRRSTAYNEQFF. The gene calls are TRBV4-2 and TRBJ2-1; a possible D gene is TRBD1 (5 bases). Germline CDR1 reads LGHNA; CDR2 reads YNFKEQ. Trimming took off 0 bases at V and 4 bases at J, with 16 bases between the two ends. CDR3 length: 17 residues.

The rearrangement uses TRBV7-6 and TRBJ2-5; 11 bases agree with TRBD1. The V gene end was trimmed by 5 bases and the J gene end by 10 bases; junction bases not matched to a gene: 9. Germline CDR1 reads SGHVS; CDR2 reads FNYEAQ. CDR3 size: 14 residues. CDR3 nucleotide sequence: TGTGCCAGCAGCATAGGACAGGGGGCGGCCGTCCAGTACTTC. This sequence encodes CASSIGQGAAVQYF.

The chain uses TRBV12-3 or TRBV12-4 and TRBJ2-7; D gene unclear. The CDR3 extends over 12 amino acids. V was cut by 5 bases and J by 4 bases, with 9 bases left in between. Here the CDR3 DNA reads TGTGCCAGCAGTCCAGACAAGTACGAGCAGTACTTC. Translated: CASSPDKYEQYF.

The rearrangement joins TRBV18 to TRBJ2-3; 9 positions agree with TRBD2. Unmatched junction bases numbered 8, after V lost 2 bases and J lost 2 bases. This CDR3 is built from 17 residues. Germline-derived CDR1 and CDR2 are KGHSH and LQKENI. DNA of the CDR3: TGTGCCAGCTCACCAACTAGGACTAGCGAGAACACAGATACGCAGTATTTT. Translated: CASSPTRTSENTDTQYF.

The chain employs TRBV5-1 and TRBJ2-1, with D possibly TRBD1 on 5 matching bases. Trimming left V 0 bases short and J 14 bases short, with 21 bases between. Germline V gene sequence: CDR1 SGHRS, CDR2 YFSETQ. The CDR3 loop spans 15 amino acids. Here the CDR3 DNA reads TGCGCCAGCAGCTTGGGGGTGACAAGCCTCGAAGGGGAGTTCTTC. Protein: CASSLGVTSLEGEFF.

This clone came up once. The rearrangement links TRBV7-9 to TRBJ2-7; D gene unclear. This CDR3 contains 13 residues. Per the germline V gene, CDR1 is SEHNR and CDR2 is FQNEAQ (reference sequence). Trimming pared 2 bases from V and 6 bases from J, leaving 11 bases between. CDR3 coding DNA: TGTGCCAGCAGCTTACGCCAGACGGGCGAGCAGTACTTC. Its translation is CASSLRQTGEQYF.

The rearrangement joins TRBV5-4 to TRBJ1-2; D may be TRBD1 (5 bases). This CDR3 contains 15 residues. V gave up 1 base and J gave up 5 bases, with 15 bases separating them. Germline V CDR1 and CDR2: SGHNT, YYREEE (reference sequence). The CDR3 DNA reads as TGTGCCAGCAGCTTGAGGGGCGGTGGGATTTATGGCTACACCTTC. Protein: CASSLRGGGIYGYTF.

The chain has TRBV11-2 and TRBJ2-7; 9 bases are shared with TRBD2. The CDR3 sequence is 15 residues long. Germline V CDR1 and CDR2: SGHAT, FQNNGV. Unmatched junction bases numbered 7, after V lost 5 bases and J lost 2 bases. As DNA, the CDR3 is TGTGCCAGCAGCCCTCGTAGCGGGAGTACCTACGAGCAGTACTTC. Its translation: CASSPRSGSTYEQYF.

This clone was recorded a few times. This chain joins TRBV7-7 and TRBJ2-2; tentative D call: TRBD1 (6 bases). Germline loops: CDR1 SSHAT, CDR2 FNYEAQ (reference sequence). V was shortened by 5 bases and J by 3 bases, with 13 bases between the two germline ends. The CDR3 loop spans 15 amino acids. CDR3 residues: CASSPGDTYTGELFF. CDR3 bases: TGTGCCAGCAGCCCAGGGGACACTTACACCGGGGAGCTGTTTTTT. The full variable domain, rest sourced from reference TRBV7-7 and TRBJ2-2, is GAGVSQSPRYKVTKRGQDVTLRCDPISSHATLYWYQQALGQGPEFLTYFNYEAQPDKSGLPSDRFSAERPEGSISTLTIQRTEQRDSAMYRCASSPGDTYTGELFFGEGSRLTVL.

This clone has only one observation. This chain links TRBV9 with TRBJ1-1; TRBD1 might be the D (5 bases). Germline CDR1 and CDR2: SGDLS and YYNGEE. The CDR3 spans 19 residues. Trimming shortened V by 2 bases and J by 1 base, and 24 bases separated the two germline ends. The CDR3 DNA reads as TGTGCCAGCAGCGTGGGGCCTGGTGCAGGGCGGTTGTCGAACACTGAAGCTTTCTTT. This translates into CASSVGPGAGRLSNTEAFF.

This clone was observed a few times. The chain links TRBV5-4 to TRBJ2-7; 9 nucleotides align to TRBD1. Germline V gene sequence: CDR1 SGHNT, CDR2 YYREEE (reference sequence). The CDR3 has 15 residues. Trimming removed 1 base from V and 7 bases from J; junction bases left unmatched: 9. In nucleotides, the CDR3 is TGTGCCAGCAGCTTGCACCCGACAGGGGGACGGGAGCAGTACTTC. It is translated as CASSLHPTGGREQYF.

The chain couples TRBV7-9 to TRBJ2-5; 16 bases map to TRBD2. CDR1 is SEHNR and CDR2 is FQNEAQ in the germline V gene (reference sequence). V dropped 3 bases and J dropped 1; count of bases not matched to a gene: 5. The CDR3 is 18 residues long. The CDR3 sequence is CASSFGTSGRASQETQYF. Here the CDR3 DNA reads TGTGCCAGCAGCTTCGGGACTAGCGGGAGGGCCTCCCAAGAGACCCAGTACTTC.

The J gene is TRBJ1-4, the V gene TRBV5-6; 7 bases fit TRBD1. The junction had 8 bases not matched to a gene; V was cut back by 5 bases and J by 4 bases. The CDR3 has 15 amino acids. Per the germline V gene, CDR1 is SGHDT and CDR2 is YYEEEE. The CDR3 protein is CASRSTGDGNEKLFF. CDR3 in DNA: TGTGCCAGCAGATCCACAGGGGATGGTAATGAAAAACTGTTTTTT.